Below are 29 T cell receptor beta chains sequenced from a single sample in a study of T-cell memory formation after mild COVID-19. TCRdb re-called the 5' RACE reads through MiXCR, storing one row per CDR3 protein. The sample carries around 530,000 distinct CDR3 sequences, less than 25% recorded once. Sequences were obtained from PBMCs or a T cell subset sorted from them (not recorded which). These TCRs come from an adult woman who had mild COVID-19 (a few samples of this study predate the infection). Cell type and time point are not known.

This clonotype was recorded a few times. J is TRBJ2-5 and V is TRBV12-3 or TRBV12-4, with 7 bases lining up with TRBD2. CDR3 size: 13 residues. V shed 6 bases and J 4 bases; nucleotides not matched to a gene: 5. The CDR3 reads CASRLSGGETQYF. The DNA of the CDR3 is TGTGCCAGCAGACTCTCGGGAGGAGAGACCCAGTACTTC.

V and J are TRBV5-6 and TRBJ2-7; 7 nucleotides align to TRBD2. CDR3 length equals 13 residues. CDR1 SGHDT and CDR2 YYEEEE come from the germline V gene. V gave up 6 bases and J gave up 4 bases; unmatched junction bases: 7. The CDR3 DNA follows: TGTGCCAGCACCATCGGACTAGGGTACGAGCAGTACTTC. Its protein is CASTIGLGYEQYF.

There are many counts of this clonotype. The rearrangement uses TRBV7-2 and TRBJ2-3; no clear D gene. The CDR3 runs 14 residues. V lost 0 bases and J lost 2, with 6 bases in between. Per the germline V gene, CDR1 is SGHTA and CDR2 is FQGNSA. The CDR3 spells CASSLAHTTDTQYF. The CDR3 DNA reads as TGTGCCAGCAGCTTAGCACACACCACAGATACGCAGTATTTT.

This clonotype was seen only a few times. The V call is TRBV5-1, the J call TRBJ2-5; 7 bases fit TRBD1. With V trimmed by 1 base and J by 3 bases, 12 bases remained unmatched. CDR1 is SGHRS and CDR2 is YFSETQ in the germline V gene. The CDR3 contains 17 residues. CDR3 bases: TGCGCCAGCAGCTTGTTAAGGACCGGACAGGCGGAAGAGACCCAGTACTTC. Its translation: CASSLLRTGQAEETQYF. The full variable domain, completed using reference TRBV5-1 and TRBJ2-5, is KAGVTQTPRYLIKTRGQQVTLSCSPISGHRSVSWYQQTPGQGLQFLFEYFSETQRNKGNFPGRFSGRQFSNSRSEMNVSTLELGDSALYLCASSLLRTGQAEETQYFGPGTRLLVL.

The V call is TRBV4-2, the J call TRBJ2-3; TRBD2 aligns across 7 bases. Germline V gene lookup returns CDR1 LGHNA and CDR2 YNFKEQ. The CDR3 loop spans 15 amino acids. Trimming cost V 4 bases and J 2 bases; bases outside gene matches: 6. The CDR3 nucleotides read TGTGCCAGCAGCCCAAGGGACTACCCCACAGATACGCAGTATTTT. Its protein product is CASSPRDYPTDTQYF.

This clonotype appeared once. The chain combines TRBV20-1 with TRBJ2-1; the match to TRBD2 covers 15 bases. The V segment lost 5 bases and the J segment 8 bases; nucleotides outside the gene matches: 4. Germline V gives CDR1 DFQATT, CDR2 SNEGSKA (reference sequence). The CDR3 extends over 14 amino acids. The CDR3, as DNA: TGCAGTGCTGAGGGACTAGCGGGAGGCTATGAGCAGTTCTTC. Encoded protein: CSAEGLAGGYEQFF.

The gene calls are TRBV20-1 and TRBJ2-1; D ambiguous. Germline assignment: CDR1 DFQATT and CDR2 SNEGSKA (reference sequence). V lost 3 bases, J lost 0 bases, and 15 bases lay in between. The CDR3 has 16 residues. CDR3 loop: CSARARRLGSYNEQFF. The CDR3 region has the DNA TGCAGTGCTAGGGCAAGGCGCTTAGGCTCCTACAATGAGCAGTTCTTC.

Comment on this clonotype: The conserved final phenylalanine or tryptophan is absent from the CDR3, which likely points to a read error. The DNA is left out, because the CDR3 cannot be placed on it with certainty; the CDR3 is given as TCRdb lists it. This sequence joins TRBV27 and TRBJ2-5. The CDR3 region is 8 residues in length, termini included. The germline gives CDR1 MNHEY, CDR2 SMNVEV (reference sequence). This chain's CDR3 is CASPDGSS.

The table lists this clonotype with a few counts. The chain carries TRBV5-1 and TRBJ2-7; either TRBD1 or TRBD2 may supply D (5 bases each). The CDR3 is 14 amino acids. V lost 1 base, J lost 5 bases, and 13 bases lay in between. The V gene's germline CDR1 is SGHRS and CDR2 YFSETQ. The CDR3 DNA follows: TGCGCCAGCAGCTTGAGCAGGGCCGGGAACGAGCAGTACTTC. Its translation is CASSLSRAGNEQYF.

This chain uses TRBV7-8 with TRBJ1-2; 7 bases align to TRBD1. The germline V gene encodes CDR1 SGHVS and CDR2 FQNEAQ. The V gene end was trimmed by 2 bases and the J gene end by 5 bases; junction bases not matched to a gene: 8. The length of the CDR3 is 15 residues. DNA of the CDR3: TGTGCCAGCAGCTTAAGTATTGGGACAGAGTATGGCTACACCTTC. Amino acids: CASSLSIGTEYGYTF.

This sequence joins TRBV4-1 and TRBJ1-3, with no clear D. Trimming took 0 bases from V and 0 from J, leaving 6 bases between them. The length of the CDR3 is 15 residues. Germline CDR1 reads MGHRA; CDR2 reads YSYEKL. CDR3 DNA sequence: TGCGCCAGCAGCCAAGATAGGTCCTCTGGAAACACCATATATTTT. Translated, it gives CASSQDRSSGNTIYF.

This chain connects TRBV27 to TRBJ2-7; 7 nucleotides match TRBD2. V was clipped by 6 bases and J by 6 bases; unmatched bases: 11. This CDR3 is built from 14 residues. CDR1 and CDR2 from the germline V gene are MNHEY and SMNVEV (reference sequence). In DNA, the CDR3 is TGTGCCAGCAGCCAGCGGGGCCTGGGTGGCGAGCAGTACTTC. This translates into CASSQRGLGGEQYF.

CDR3 sequence (DNA): TGTGCCAGCAGTGAGGCGGGTAGCGGTTACGAGCAGTACTTC. Encoded protein: CASSEAGSGYEQYF. The chain recombines TRBV25-1 with TRBJ2-7; TRBD2 might be the D (6 bases). Between the trimmed V and J ends, which lost 3 bases and 4 bases, there was a span of 13 bases. Germline V lookup: CDR1 MGHDK, CDR2 SYGVNS. The length of the CDR3 is 14 residues.

The chain links TRBV7-2 to TRBJ2-2, with 7 bases fitting TRBD2. With 4 bases clipped from V and 6 bases from J, the junction kept 14 bases outside the gene matches. The germline CDR1 and CDR2 sequences are SGHTA and FQGNSA. The length of the CDR3 is 17 residues. CDR3 amino acids: CASSYPTGGRAAGELFF. The DNA for the CDR3 is TGTGCCAGCAGCTATCCGACCGGAGGGAGGGCCGCCGGGGAGCTGTTTTTT.

V usage is TRBV5-1 and J usage is TRBJ2-1; 15 bases line up with TRBD2. Germline trimming cut 0 bases from V and 9 bases from J; bases unmatched to any gene: 1. This CDR3 comprises 15 residues. Per the germline V gene, CDR1 is SGHRS and CDR2 is YFSETQ. CDR3 nucleotide sequence: TGCGCCAGCAGCTTGGGGACTAGCGGGAGGGTTGAGCAGTTCTTC. Translating gives CASSLGTSGRVEQFF.

This clonotype was seen more than once but under ten times. V usage is TRBV7-3 and J usage is TRBJ1-1; D gene unclear. With 0 bases removed from V and 1 base from J, the gap between germline ends came to 12 bases. The CDR3 consists of 16 residues. Per germline, CDR1 SGHTA and CDR2 FQGTGA. The CDR3 loop reads CASSLTPQNPNTEAFF. CDR3 DNA: TGTGCCAGCAGCTTAACTCCGCAGAACCCGAACACTGAAGCTTTCTTT.

There are many counts of this clonotype. V gene TRBV7-9 combines with J gene TRBJ2-5; tentatively, D is TRBD1 (6 bases). The V and J ends lost 5 bases and 1 base respectively, with 8 bases between them. Germline values: CDR1 SEHNR, CDR2 FQNEAQ (reference sequence). The CDR3 is 13 residues long. DNA for the CDR3: TGTGCCAGCAGCGGACAGTCCCAAGAGACCCAGTACTTC. Its translation is CASSGQSQETQYF. Filled out from reference TRBV7-9 and TRBJ2-5, the complete variable domain reads DTGVSQNPRHKITKRGQNVTFRCDPISEHNRLYWYRQTLGQGPEFLTYFQNEAQLEKSRLLSDRFSAERPKGSFSTLEIQRTEQGDSAMYLCASSGQSQETQYFGPGTRLLVL.

This chain connects TRBV12-3 or TRBV12-4 to TRBJ1-5; tentative D call: TRBD1 (5 bases). Between the trimmed V and J ends, which lost 5 bases and 5 bases, there was a span of 10 bases. The CDR3 runs to 13 residues. In nucleotides, the CDR3 is TGTGCCAGCAGTAGACAGACCCATCAGCCCCAGCATTTT. It is translated as CASSRQTHQPQHF.

This chain uses TRBV20-1 with TRBJ2-1, with 13 bases lining up with TRBD2. The J segment lost 8 bases and the V segment lost 3 bases, leaving 16 bases of the junction unmatched. The CDR3 loop spans 18 amino acids. Germline V gene lookup returns CDR1 DFQATT and CDR2 SNEGSKA (reference sequence). The CDR3 nucleotides are TGCAGTGCTAGTCCCCTTTTTCGGACTAGCGGGAGAGGGGATGAGCAGTTCTTC. The encoded protein is CSASPLFRTSGRGDEQFF.

The table lists this clonotype with a few counts. V gene TRBV4-1 combines with J gene TRBJ1-6; D unclear. V lost 1 base to trimming and J lost 5 bases, with 15 bases between them. The germline CDR1 and CDR2 sequences are MGHRA and YSYEKL. CDR3 length equals 17 residues. The CDR3 protein is CASSQGGGGYHNSPLHF. DNA for the CDR3: TGCGCCAGCAGCCAAGGAGGAGGAGGGTACCATAATTCACCCCTCCACTTT.

This clonotype showed up just a few times. This chain links TRBV2 with TRBJ2-4; possibly TRBD2 for D (6 bases). The CDR3 extends over 15 amino acids. Germline lookup yields CDR1 SNHLY and CDR2 FYNNEI. Trimming removed 11 bases from V and 0 bases from J, with 17 bases in between. CDR3 bases: TGTGCCTCTCTAGGAGGGCAACTAGCCAAAAACATTCAGTACTTC. Its translation is CASLGGQLAKNIQYF.

The chain joins TRBV7-2 to TRBJ2-2; D uncertain. The V gene's germline CDR1 is SGHTA and CDR2 FQGNSA. V gave up 4 bases and J gave up 4 bases, with 13 bases separating them. The CDR3 runs to 15 residues. The CDR3 is CASSSSRRGTGELFF. The DNA for the CDR3 is TGTGCCAGCAGCTCCTCTAGGAGAGGCACCGGGGAGCTGTTTTTT.

This chain connects TRBV20-1 to TRBJ1-1; 9 nucleotides agree with TRBD1. CDR3 length equals 13 residues. Germline CDR1 is DFQATT and CDR2 is SNEGSKA (reference sequence). V lost 3 bases, J lost 5 bases, and 4 bases stayed unmatched. The CDR3 DNA is TGCAGTGCTAGGGGACAGGGACGGACTGAAGCTTTCTTT. This sequence encodes CSARGQGRTEAFF.

This clonotype occurred a few times. V is TRBV12-3 or TRBV12-4 and J is TRBJ1-4; TRBD1 might be the D (5 bases). Between the trimmed V and J ends, which lost 6 bases and 8 bases, there was a span of 13 bases. The CDR3 spans 13 residues. The CDR3 here is CASSDFRGEKLFF. CDR3 bases: TGTGCCAGCAGCGACTTCCGGGGGGAAAAACTGTTTTTT.

The genes are TRBV7-3 and TRBJ2-2; possibly TRBD2 for D (6 bases). V gave up 5 bases and J gave up 5 bases, with 12 bases separating them. Germline values: CDR1 SGHTA, CDR2 FQGTGA. The CDR3 consists of 14 residues. The CDR3 sequence is CASSIGAGTGELFF. The CDR3 coding sequence is TGTGCCAGCAGCATAGGGGCGGGAACCGGGGAGCTGTTTTTT. Together with reference TRBV7-3 and TRBJ2-2, the CDR3 gives the full variable domain: GAGVSQTPSNKVTEKGKYVELRCDPISGHTALYWYRQSLGQGPEFLIYFQGTGAADDSGLPNDRFFAVRPEGSVSTLKIQRTERGDSAVYLCASSIGAGTGELFFGEGSRLTVL.

The chain couples TRBV12-3 or TRBV12-4 to TRBJ1-6; D gene ambiguous. V gave up 7 bases and J gave up 7 bases, with 14 bases separating them. There are 14 residues in the CDR3. CDR3 DNA sequence: TGTGCCAGCAACCTCGGACGGCAGAATTCACCCCTCCACTTT. Translated: CASNLGRQNSPLHF.

This clonotype came up a few times. The chain couples TRBV5-4 to TRBJ2-3; 9 nucleotides line up with TRBD2. Trimming took 4 bases from V and 5 from J; bases not matched to a gene: 8. The germline CDR1 and CDR2 sequences are SGHNT and YYREEE (reference sequence). The CDR3 runs to 15 residues. The CDR3 coding sequence is TGTGCCAGCAGCACGGGACTAGCAAGCCTAGATACGCAGTATTTT. It specifies CASSTGLASLDTQYF.

The chain combines TRBV5-4 with TRBJ2-7, with 8 bases fitting TRBD2. CDR1 SGHNT and CDR2 YYREEE come from the germline V gene (reference sequence). After removal of 4 bases from V and 5 bases from J, the junction contained 8 bases not matched to a gene. The CDR3 sequence is 14 residues long. CDR3 sequence: CASSALAGRDEQYF. CDR3 nucleotide sequence: TGTGCCAGCAGCGCCTTAGCGGGGCGGGACGAGCAGTACTTC.

This clonotype was seen only a few times. The rearrangement joins TRBV25-1 to TRBJ1-5; D gene uncertain. CDR3 length: 11 amino acids. V was clipped by 4 bases and J by 11 bases, with 9 bases between them. Germline lookup yields CDR1 MGHDK and CDR2 SYGVNS. For the CDR3, the DNA is TGTGCCAGCAGTGTTAATGGGACCCAGCATTTT. Its protein product is CASSVNGTQHF.